This T cell receptor (beta chain) was identified in a study of shared T cell receptors in the human thymus. Profiling relied on immunoSEQ multiplex PCR, and the TCRdb table lists in-frame clones only, not all of them. This table has 630,000 or so clones, about 87% appearing once. The ends were cut back, 10 bases at V and 6 bases at J, with 22 bases in the middle. The V gene's germline CDR1 is MDHEN and CDR2 SYDVKM. This CDR3 is built from 15 residues. The sample was also linked to a second study, of human thymus T cells. From that report: Corrective surgery for congenital heart defects was being performed on the healthy Finnish infants who were the donors. Thymic samples were excised during corrective heart operations. Unrelated individuals were reported by related research to share highly overlapping thymic repertoires.

The rearrangement uses TRBV28 and TRBJ2-1, with a possible D match to TRBD2 (6 bases). The sequenced sample was thymocytes. This receptor was identified in a boy in the first two years of life with a congenital heart defect. CDR3 residues: CATLPPRLVSNEQFF. CDR3 DNA: TGTGCCACCCTCCCCCCGAGACTAGTGAGCAATGAGCAGTTCTTC.